A selection of T cell receptor beta chains follows, all from one sample in a study of molecular identifiers for immune sequencing clone quantification. TCRdb processed the PCR reads anew with MiXCR; each CDR3 protein has one entry. This sample carries just over 40,000 distinct CDR3 sequences, 24% of them seen once, and the ten largest clones take around 0.89%. The sample was naive CD8+ T cells from blood, with Jurkat cell RNA spiked in. The receptors were gathered from a human donor in good health. Some libraries in this study had Jurkat cell RNA spiked in. Both conserved end residues are part of each CDR3. The D gene is left open where the match is weak. For some rows the clone size is stated as once, few or many, or as a class when expanded; others skip it.

>-|TRBV4-1|TRBJ2-2|many
CASSLETWGRTGELFF
TGCGCCAGCAGCCTAGAGACGTGGGGGCGAACCGGGGAGCTGTTTTTT
>-|TRBV25-1|TRBJ2-7|many
CASSDWFHEQYF
TGTGCCAGCAGTGATTGGTTCCACGAGCAGTACTTC
>-|TRBV7-9|TRBJ2-7|few
CASSFADFYEQYF
TGCGCCAGCAGCTTTGCGGACTTTTACGAGCAGTACTTC
>-|TRBV2|TRBJ2-7|medium-sized
CASSAGQGSYEQYF
TGTGCCAGCAGTGCCGGCCAGGGCTCCTACGAGCAGTACTTC
>-|TRBV20-1|TRBJ2-2|many
CSARAVNTGELFF
TGCAGTGCTAGAGCGGTTAACACCGGGGAGCTGTTTTTT
>-|TRBV11-3|TRBJ2-3|-
CASSLGVTQYF
TGTGCCAGCAGCTTAGGGGTTACGCAGTATTTT
>TRBD1|TRBV6-1|TRBJ1-1|many
CASSIRDSSNTEAFF
TGTGCCAGCAGTATCCGGGACAGCTCGAACACTGAAGCTTTCTTT
>-|TRBV20-1|TRBJ2-3|-
CSARGSGDLTDTQYF
TGCAGTGCTAGGGGATCAGGGGACCTCACAGATACGCAGTATTTT
>TRBD1|TRBV20-1|TRBJ2-7|many
CSARDVDRGPYEQYF
TGCAGTGCTAGAGATGTGGACAGGGGACCCTACGAGCAGTACTTC
>TRBD2|TRBV15|TRBJ2-3|many
CATSSPTASGGRADTQYF
TGTGCCACCAGCAGCCCTACCGCTAGCGGGGGGAGGGCAGATACGCAGTATTTT
>-|TRBV7-9|TRBJ2-7|many
CASTPAGLYEQYF
TGTGCCAGCACTCCCGCGGGGCTCTACGAGCAGTACTTC
>-|TRBV6-2/TRBV6-3|TRBJ2-1|many
CASSDRSYNEQFF
TGTGCCAGCAGTGACAGGTCCTACAATGAGCAGTTCTTC
>TRBD1|TRBV10-3|TRBJ2-5|many
CAISPGTEETQYF
TGTGCCATCAGTCCCGGGACAGAAGAGACCCAGTACTTC
>TRBD1|TRBV6-6|TRBJ2-7|many
CASSYANRGSYEQYF
TGTGCCAGCAGTTACGCAAACAGGGGATCCTACGAGCAGTACTTC
>-|TRBV9|TRBJ2-1|few
CASSDPGTYNEQFF
TGTGCCAGCAGCGACCCGGGCACCTACAATGAGCAGTTCTTC
>-|TRBV4-1|TRBJ2-7|many
CASSQEGGRTYERYF
TGCGCCAGCAGCCAAGAAGGTGGCCGGACCTACGAGCGGTACTTC
>-|TRBV7-9|TRBJ2-3|many
CASRKGPDTQYF
TGTGCCAGCAGGAAAGGCCCAGATACGCAGTATTTT
>TRBD1|TRBV5-6|TRBJ2-3|many
CASITTGVNTDTQYF
TGTGCCAGCATCACCACAGGGGTTAACACAGATACGCAGTATTTT
>-|TRBV12-3/TRBV12-4|TRBJ2-7|few
CASSMSARSGYEQYF
TGTGCCAGCAGCATGTCTGCCCGGTCGGGCTACGAGCAGTACTTC
>TRBD1|TRBV5-1|TRBJ2-1|many
CASSPRKTGGSSYNEQFF
TGCGCCAGCAGCCCGCGCAAAACAGGGGGCAGCTCCTACAATGAGCAGTTCTTC
>TRBD1|TRBV29-1|TRBJ2-2|-
CSITGVITGELFF
TGCAGCATTACAGGGGTGATAACCGGGGAGCTGTTTTTT
>-|TRBV12-3/TRBV12-4|TRBJ2-2|many
CASSLAPRSTGELFF
TGTGCCAGCAGTTTAGCGCCCAGGTCCACCGGGGAGCTGTTTTTT
>TRBD1|TRBV12-5|TRBJ2-1|many
CASGTGVEQFF
TGTGCTAGTGGTACAGGGGTTGAGCAGTTCTTC
>-|TRBV27|TRBJ2-1|many
CASSIITGEQFF
TGTGCCAGCAGCATAATTACAGGGGAGCAGTTCTTC
>TRBD1|TRBV28|TRBJ2-5|many
CASSLGQGQETQYF
TGTGCCAGCAGTTTGGGACAGGGTCAAGAGACCCAGTACTTC
>-|TRBV12-3/TRBV12-4|TRBJ2-3|many
CASSIRDTSTDTQYF
TGTGCCAGCAGTATCCGGGACACAAGCACAGATACGCAGTATTTT
>TRBD2|TRBV6-2/TRBV6-3|TRBJ2-3|many
CASSVIAGPTDTQYF
TGTGCCAGCAGCGTTATAGCGGGGCCCACAGATACGCAGTATTTT
>-|TRBV28|TRBJ2-7|medium-sized
CASSLGYEQYF
TGTGCCAGCAGCTTAGGGTACGAGCAGTACTTC
>-|TRBV9|TRBJ2-2|-
CASSVDNLSTGELFF
TGTGCCAGCAGCGTAGACAATCTATCGACCGGGGAGCTGTTTTTT
>-|TRBV5-7|TRBJ2-6|many
CASSKPTNSGTYNSGANVLTF
TGTGCCAGCAGCAAACCAACTAATTCAGGGACCTACAACTCTGGGGCCAACGTCCTGACTTTC
>TRBD1|TRBV4-3|TRBJ2-7|many
CASSQGRRPKGQISYEQYF
TGCGCCAGCAGCCAAGGCCGCCGGCCGAAGGGACAGATATCCTACGAGCAGTACTTC
>TRBD1|TRBV6-1|TRBJ1-5|many
CASRVTGGNQPQHF
TGTGCCAGCAGGGTTACAGGGGGGAATCAGCCCCAGCATTTT
>-|TRBV2|TRBJ2-5|few
CASSEAGWGSQYF
TGTGCCAGCAGTGAAGCCGGATGGGGGTCCCAGTACTTC
>-|TRBV7-9|TRBJ1-1|many
CASTLPPNTEAFF
TGTGCCAGCACCCTACCCCCGAACACTGAAGCTTTCTTT
>-|TRBV7-9|TRBJ1-4|many
CASSPTGPPSPEKLFF
TGTGCCAGCAGCCCTACCGGACCCCCATCCCCTGAAAAACTGTTTTTT
>TRBD1|TRBV19|TRBJ2-7|many
CASSTGTGYAYEQYF
TGTGCCAGTAGTACCGGGACAGGGTACGCCTACGAGCAGTACTTC
>-|TRBV6-2/TRBV6-3|TRBJ2-4|-
CTSSSTAELYF
TGTACCAGCAGCTCCACAGCGGAATTGTACTTC
>-|TRBV4-1|TRBJ2-1|many
CASSQEGGLSSNEQFF
TGCGCCAGCAGCCAAGAAGGTGGGTTAAGTAGTAATGAGCAGTTCTTC
>-|TRBV9|TRBJ2-1|many
CASSVGQYNEQFF
TGTGCCAGCAGCGTCGGACAGTACAATGAGCAGTTCTTC
>-|TRBV12-3/TRBV12-4|TRBJ2-1|many
CASSLSRFYNEQFF
TGTGCCAGCAGTTTAAGTCGCTTTTACAATGAGCAGTTCTTC
>-|TRBV5-1|TRBJ2-1|-
CASTGGRKLVEQFF
TGCGCCAGCACCGGGGGGCGCAAACTCGTTGAGCAGTTCTTC
>-|TRBV5-6|TRBJ1-5|many
CASSLARVGPEPQHF
TGTGCCAGCAGCTTGGCGAGGGTCGGACCGGAGCCCCAGCATTTT
>-|TRBV7-6|TRBJ2-5|-
CASSGETQYF
TGTGCCAGCTCTGGCGAGACCCAGTACTTC
>-|TRBV20-1|TRBJ2-4|-
CSGHRDRLEEAKNIQYF
TGCAGTGGTCATAGGGATCGTCTGGAGGAGGCCAAAAACATTCAGTACTTC
>-|TRBV5-1|TRBJ2-7|many
CASEFPPSEEQYF
TGCGCCAGCGAATTCCCGCCGTCGGAGGAGCAGTACTTC
>-|TRBV15|TRBJ2-3|few
CATSIDRFDDTQYF
TGTGCCACCAGCATCGACAGGTTCGACGATACGCAGTATTTT
>-|TRBV18|TRBJ1-5|many
CASSPAGASGSQPQHF
TGTGCCAGCTCACCTGCCGGGGCTTCAGGGTCTCAGCCCCAGCATTTT
>-|TRBV20-1|TRBJ2-5|-
CSAYSPGPQETQYF
TGCAGTGCTTACAGCCCGGGACCGCAAGAGACCCAGTACTTC
>-|TRBV6-1|TRBJ2-7|-
CASSPGASPGYEQYF
TGTGCCAGCAGCCCTGGGGCCTCCCCGGGCTACGAGCAGTACTTC
>TRBD1|TRBV5-1|TRBJ2-5|many
CASRGTAEETQYF
TGCGCCAGCAGAGGGACAGCCGAAGAGACCCAGTACTTC
>TRBD1|TRBV6-5|TRBJ2-3|many
CASRGWTGGTDTQYF
TGTGCCAGCAGGGGCTGGACAGGAGGCACAGATACGCAGTATTTT
>-|TRBV7-9|TRBJ2-2|many
CASSAPGGVLELFF
TGTGCCAGCAGCGCCCCCGGCGGGGTTTTGGAGCTGTTTTTT
>-|TRBV10-3|TRBJ1-1|many
CAISETPPEAFF
TGTGCCATCAGTGAGACCCCCCCTGAAGCTTTCTTT
>-|TRBV7-2|TRBJ2-7|medium-sized
CASSLTGYEQYF
TGTGCCAGCAGCTTAACCGGCTACGAGCAGTACTTC
>-|TRBV28|TRBJ1-1|once
CASSPLGTDTEAFF
TGTGCCAGCAGTCCCTTGGGGACCGACACCGAAGCTTTCTTT
>-|TRBV9|TRBJ1-5|-
CASSPTRGNQPQHF
TGTGCCAGCAGCCCCACCAGGGGAAATCAGCCCCAGCATTTT
>TRBD1|TRBV6-6|TRBJ1-1|many
CASSYSRLTGDTEAFF
TGTGCCAGCAGTTATAGTCGGCTCACAGGGGACACTGAAGCTTTCTTT
>-|TRBV6-2/TRBV6-3|TRBJ1-2|-
CASSYQTALEGYTF
TGTGCCAGCAGTTACCAAACAGCGCTTGAGGGCTACACCTTC